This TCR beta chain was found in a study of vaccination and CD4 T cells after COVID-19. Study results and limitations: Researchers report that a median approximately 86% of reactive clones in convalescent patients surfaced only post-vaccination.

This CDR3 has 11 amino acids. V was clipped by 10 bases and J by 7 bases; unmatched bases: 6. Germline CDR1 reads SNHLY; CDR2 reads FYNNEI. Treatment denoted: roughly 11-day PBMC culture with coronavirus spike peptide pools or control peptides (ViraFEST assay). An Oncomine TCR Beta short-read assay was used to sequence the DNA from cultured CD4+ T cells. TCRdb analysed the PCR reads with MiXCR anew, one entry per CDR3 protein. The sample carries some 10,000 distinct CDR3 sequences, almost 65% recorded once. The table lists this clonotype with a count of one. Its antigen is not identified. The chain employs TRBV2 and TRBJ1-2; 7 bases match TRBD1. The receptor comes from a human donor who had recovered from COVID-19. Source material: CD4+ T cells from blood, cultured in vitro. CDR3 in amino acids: CATRQGPGYTF. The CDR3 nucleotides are TGTGCCACTCGACAGGGCCCTGGCTACACCTTC.